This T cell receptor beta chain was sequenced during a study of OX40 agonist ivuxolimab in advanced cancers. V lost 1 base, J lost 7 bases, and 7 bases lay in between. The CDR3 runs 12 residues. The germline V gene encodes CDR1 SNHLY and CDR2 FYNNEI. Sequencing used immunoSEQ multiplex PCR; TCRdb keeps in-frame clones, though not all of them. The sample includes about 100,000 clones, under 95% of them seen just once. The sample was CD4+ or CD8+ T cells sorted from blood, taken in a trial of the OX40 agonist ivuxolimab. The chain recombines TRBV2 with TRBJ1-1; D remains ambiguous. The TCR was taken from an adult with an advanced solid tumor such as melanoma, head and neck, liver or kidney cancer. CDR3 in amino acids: CASSEVHLEAFF. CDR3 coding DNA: TGTGCCAGCAGTGAAGTACACCTTGAAGCTTTCTTT. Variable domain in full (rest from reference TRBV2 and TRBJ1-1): EPEVTQTPSHQVTQMGQEVILRCVPISNHLYFYWYRQILGQKVEFLVSFYNNEISEKSEIFDDQFSVERPDGSNFTLKIRSTKLEDSAMYFCASSEVHLEAFFGQGTRLTVV.